The rows below give T cell receptor beta chains drawn from one sample of a study of cytomegalovirus exposure and HLA in healthy donors. Some clones are missing from TCRdb's copy, which holds only in-frame ones; the method was immunoSEQ multiplex PCR. The sample lists 150,000 to 200,000 clones, 80% to 90% occurring once. Sequenced sample: PBMCs. Receptor source: a woman aged 18-29 years in good health and CMV-seronegative. CDR3s include the opening cysteine and the closing phenylalanine or tryptophan. Each record gives: D gene, clone size, J gene, V gene, CDR3 protein, CDR3 DNA. D genes are given only for firm matches. Clone size, where shown, is once, few, many, or a class for clones that have expanded.

NA | NA | TRBJ1-2 | TRBV18 | CASSQGHSNGYGYTF | TGTGCCAGCTCACAGGGACACTCAAACGGCTATGGCTACACCTTC
NA | NA | TRBJ1-1 | TRBV5-6 | CASSLAGHQVNTEAFF | TGTGCCAGCAGCTTGGCCGGACACCAAGTGAACACTGAAGCTTTCTTT
NA | medium-sized | TRBJ2-1 | TRBV27 | CASRETANLYNEQFF | TGTGCCAGCAGGGAGACAGCGAACTTGTACAATGAGCAGTTCTTC
TRBD1 | NA | TRBJ1-2 | TRBV13 | CASSTSPGQGDYGYTF | TGTGCCAGCAGCACCTCCCCGGGACAGGGGGACTATGGCTACACCTTC
TRBD2 | NA | TRBJ2-3 | TRBV12-5 | CASGLFPSSGRTDTQYF | TGTGCTAGTGGTTTGTTCCCCTCTAGCGGACGCACAGATACGCAGTATTTT
NA | NA | TRBJ2-5 | TRBV25-1 | CASSEYGAGILKETQYF | TGTGCCAGCAGTGAATATGGGGCAGGGATTTTAAAAGAGACCCAGTACTTC
TRBD2 | NA | TRBJ2-1 | TRBV10-1 | CASSEGGGSYNEQFF | TGCGCCAGCAGTGAGGGCGGGGGCTCCTACAATGAGCAGTTCTTC
NA | NA | TRBJ2-1 | TRBV5-1 | CASSPPVGWDEQFF | TGCGCCAGCAGCCCCCCGGTGGGCTGGGATGAGCAGTTCTTC
NA | NA | TRBJ1-5 | TRBV19 | CASSIGAISANQPQHF | TGTGCCAGTAGTATAGGGGCCATCTCAGCCAATCAGCCCCAGCATTTT
NA | NA | TRBJ1-6 | TRBV5-1 | CASSLQGVDSPLHF | TGCGCCAGCAGCTTACAGGGTGTTGATTCACCCCTCCACTTT
TRBD1 | NA | TRBJ2-1 | TRBV7-9 | CASRPGQGAAYNEQFF | TGTGCCAGCAGACCCGGACAGGGGGCAGCCTACAATGAGCAGTTCTTC
NA | NA | TRBJ2-7 | TRBV5-8 | CASSLVREQYF | TGTGCCAGCAGCTTGGTACGGGAGCAGTACTTC
NA | NA | TRBJ1-1 | TRBV2 | CASRDTLQEPRAFF | TGTGCCAGCAGAGATACCCTGCAAGAACCGCGGGCTTTCTTT
TRBD1 | NA | TRBJ1-2 | TRBV4-1 | CASSQAGTGGGLGYTF | TGCGCCAGCAGCCAGGCGGGGACAGGGGGTGGTTTGGGCTACACCTTC
NA | NA | TRBJ2-3 | TRBV6-5 | CASSYNYGTDTQYF | TGTGCCAGCAGTTATAATTATGGCACAGATACGCAGTATTTT
TRBD1 | NA | TRBJ1-1 | TRBV2 | CASKRTGVTEAFF | TGTGCCAGCAAGCGGACAGGGGTTACTGAAGCTTTCTTT
NA | NA | TRBJ2-5 | TRBV19 | CASSMRTRPGFETQYF | TGTGCCAGTAGTATGCGGACAAGGCCCGGATTCGAGACCCAGTACTTC
TRBD2 | NA | TRBJ2-3 | TRBV14 | CASSQGLGAGVTDTQYF | TGTGCCAGCAGCCAAGGGCTGGGAGCGGGAGTTACAGATACGCAGTATTTT
TRBD1 | NA | TRBJ2-3 | TRBV7-9 | CASSITGAQDTQYF | TGTGCCAGCAGCATAACAGGGGCCCAAGATACGCAGTATTTT
TRBD1 | NA | TRBJ2-1 | TRBV10-3 | CAIRALGTGQGEQFF | TGTGCCATCAGGGCCCTCGGGACAGGGCAGGGTGAGCAGTTCTTC
NA | NA | TRBJ1-5 | TRBV29-1 | CSVVTGNSNQPQHF | TGCAGCGTTGTCACAGGAAATAGCAATCAGCCCCAGCATTTT
TRBD1 | once | TRBJ2-1 | TRBV6-1 | CASTRTGGFEQFF | TGTGCCAGCACGAGGACAGGGGGTTTTGAGCAGTTCTTC
TRBD1 | NA | TRBJ1-2 | TRBV6-5 | CASSDRGIYGYTF | TGTGCCAGCAGCGACAGGGGAATCTATGGCTACACCTTC
NA | NA | TRBJ1-5 | TRBV7-2 | CASSFNGGNQPQHF | TGTGCCAGCAGCTTTAATGGAGGCAATCAGCCCCAGCATTTT
NA | NA | TRBJ1-1 | TRBV27 | CASRYTGENTEAFF | TGTGCCAGCAGGTATACAGGAGAGAACACTGAAGCTTTCTTT
NA | NA | TRBJ1-2 | TRBV5-4 | CASSFSGANYGYTF | TGTGCCAGCAGCTTCTCGGGGGCTAACTATGGCTACACCTTC
NA | NA | TRBJ2-3 | TRBV5-1 | CASSLAGSTDTQYF | TGCGCCAGCAGCTTAGCAGGTAGCACAGATACGCAGTATTTT
TRBD2 | NA | TRBJ2-7 | TRBV9 | CASSDGERGVAYEQYF | TGTGCCAGCAGCGATGGAGAGCGGGGGGTAGCCTACGAGCAGTACTTC
TRBD1 | NA | TRBJ1-2 | TRBV19 | CASRVTGGNYGYTF | TGTGCCAGTAGGGTGACAGGGGGGAACTATGGCTACACCTTC
TRBD1 | NA | TRBJ1-1 | TRBV7-2 | CASSLAEGGRTEAFF | TGTGCCAGCAGCTTAGCAGAAGGGGGCCGGACTGAAGCTTTCTTT
NA | NA | TRBJ2-3 | TRBV6-1 | CASSEGHPADTQYF | TGTGCCAGCAGTGAGGGACACCCCGCAGATACGCAGTATTTT
NA | NA | TRBJ2-7 | TRBV11-2 | CASSPPLPYEQYF | TGTGCCAGCAGCCCCCCCCTTCCCTACGAGCAGTACTTC
TRBD1 | NA | TRBJ2-7 | TRBV4-1 | CASSPASTDRGAEQYF | TGCGCCAGCAGCCCAGCCTCGACGGACAGGGGTGCCGAGCAGTACTTC
TRBD1 | NA | TRBJ2-5 | TRBV9 | CASSVEGGTGQETQYF | TGTGCCAGCAGCGTAGAAGGGGGGACAGGTCAAGAGACCCAGTACTTC
TRBD1 | NA | TRBJ1-5 | TRBV19 | CASTQGAVQPQHF | TGTGCCAGTACCCAGGGGGCCGTTCAGCCCCAGCATTTT
TRBD2 | few | TRBJ2-7 | TRBV18 | CASSSKTGEGSYEQYF | TGTGCCAGCTCATCAAAAACGGGGGAGGGCTCCTACGAGCAGTACTTC
TRBD1 | NA | TRBJ1-2 | TRBV4-1 | CASSQGVFGQGAVGYTF | TGCGCCAGCAGCCAAGGGGTCTTTGGACAGGGGGCGGTCGGCTACACCTTC
NA | NA | TRBJ2-3 | TRBV7-8 | CASSLEGDYTDTQYF | TGTGCCAGCAGCTTAGAGGGGGATTACACAGATACGCAGTATTTT
NA | NA | TRBJ2-3 | TRBV30 | CAWTSGLGDTQYF | TGTGCCTGGACTAGTGGGTTAGGAGATACGCAGTATTTT
TRBD2 | NA | TRBJ2-2 | TRBV19 | CASSKLAGGRVTGELFF | TGTGCCAGTAGTAAACTAGCGGGAGGTCGGGTCACCGGGGAGCTGTTTTTT
NA | NA | TRBJ2-7 | TRBV30 | CAWGLGGKSYEQYF | TGTGCCTGGGGCCTTGGAGGGAAATCCTACGAGCAGTACTTC
TRBD1 | few | TRBJ1-2 | TRBV7-2 | CASSLEVTGVAGYTF | TGTGCCAGCAGCTTAGAGGTGACAGGGGTAGCAGGCTACACCTTC
NA | NA | TRBJ2-2 | TRBV2 | CASLAGQRETGELFF | TGTGCCAGCCTGGCGGGGCAACGAGAAACCGGGGAGCTGTTTTTT
NA | NA | TRBJ2-1 | TRBV11-2 | CASSLVNEQFF | TGTGCCAGCAGCTTAGTAAATGAGCAGTTCTTC
NA | NA | TRBJ1-1 | TRBV7-9 | CASSGWTAMNTEAFF | TGTGCCAGCAGCGGGTGGACAGCTATGAACACTGAAGCTTTCTTT
NA | NA | TRBJ1-4 | TRBV4-1 | CASSQRPAIEKLFF | TGCGCCAGCAGCCAGCGGCCAGCTATTGAAAAACTGTTTTTT
NA | NA | TRBJ2-3 | TRBV29-1 | CSVRRRSTDTQYF | TGCAGCGTGAGGCGGAGGAGCACAGATACGCAGTATTTT
TRBD2 | NA | TRBJ2-1 | TRBV14 | CASSLGTSLLNEQFF | TGTGCCAGCAGCCTCGGGACTAGTCTTCTGAATGAGCAGTTCTTC
NA | NA | TRBJ1-4 | TRBV19 | CATTWRGTNEKLFF | TGTGCCACTACCTGGCGGGGAACTAATGAAAAACTGTTTTTT
NA | NA | TRBJ1-2 | TRBV14 | CASLGGRALNYGYTF | TGTGCCAGCTTGGGCGGCAGGGCACTTAACTATGGCTACACCTTC